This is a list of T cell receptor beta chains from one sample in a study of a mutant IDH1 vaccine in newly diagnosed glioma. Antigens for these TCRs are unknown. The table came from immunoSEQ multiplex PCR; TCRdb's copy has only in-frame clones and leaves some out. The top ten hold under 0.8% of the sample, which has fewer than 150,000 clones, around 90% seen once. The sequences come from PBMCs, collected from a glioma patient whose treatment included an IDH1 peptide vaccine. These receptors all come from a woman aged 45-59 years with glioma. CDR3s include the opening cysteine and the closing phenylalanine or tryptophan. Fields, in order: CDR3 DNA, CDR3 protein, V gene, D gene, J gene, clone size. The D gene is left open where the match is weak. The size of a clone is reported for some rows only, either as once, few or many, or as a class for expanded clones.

CDR3 DNA: TGTGCCAGCACGAGCGGGGGTAGCTCCTACAATGAGCAGTTCTTC
CDR3 protein: CASTSGGSSYNEQFF
V gene: TRBV28
D gene: TRBD2
J gene: TRBJ2-1
clone size: -

CDR3 DNA: TGTGCCAGCAGTGACCGCAACCTGGGCGCCGGGGAGCTGTTTTTT
CDR3 protein: CASSDRNLGAGELFF
V gene: TRBV25-1
D gene: -
J gene: TRBJ2-2
clone size: -

CDR3 DNA: TGTGCCAGCAGCCTTGACGACAATGAGCAGTTCTTC
CDR3 protein: CASSLDDNEQFF
V gene: TRBV9
D gene: -
J gene: TRBJ2-1
clone size: -

CDR3 DNA: TGTGCCAGCAGTGAGTTCGGGACAGACTACAATGAGCAGTTCTTC
CDR3 protein: CASSEFGTDYNEQFF
V gene: TRBV2
D gene: TRBD1
J gene: TRBJ2-1
clone size: -

CDR3 DNA: TGTGCCAGCAGCCCCCCCAGCGGGGGGGCGCGTGGAAACACCATATATTTT
CDR3 protein: CASSPPSGGARGNTIYF
V gene: TRBV7-9
D gene: -
J gene: TRBJ1-3
clone size: once

CDR3 DNA: TGTGCCACAAATACGGGGGTTCAAGAGACCCAGTACTTC
CDR3 protein: CATNTGVQETQYF
V gene: TRBV5-8
D gene: -
J gene: TRBJ2-5
clone size: -

CDR3 DNA: TGTGCCAGCAGCTTATACGCCGAGAGGACTAGCGGGAGCTTGGACGATGAGCAGTTCTTC
CDR3 protein: CASSLYAERTSGSLDDEQFF
V gene: TRBV7-3
D gene: TRBD2
J gene: TRBJ2-1
clone size: -

CDR3 DNA: TGTGCCAGCAGTGGCCCGGGGACTAGCGGAGACTACAATGAGCAGTTCTTC
CDR3 protein: CASSGPGTSGDYNEQFF
V gene: TRBV2
D gene: TRBD2
J gene: TRBJ2-1
clone size: -

CDR3 DNA: TGTGCCAGCAGCATCGCGAATTCGCGGGAAGCTTTCTTT
CDR3 protein: CASSIANSREAFF
V gene: TRBV7-9
D gene: -
J gene: TRBJ1-1
clone size: -

CDR3 DNA: TGTGCCAGCAGCCTGGACGGATGGACTATAAGCACAGATACGCAGTATTTT
CDR3 protein: CASSLDGWTISTDTQYF
V gene: TRBV5-6
D gene: -
J gene: TRBJ2-3
clone size: once

CDR3 DNA: TGTGCCAGCAGGAGAAAGGGCTCGACCGAAGCTTTCTTT
CDR3 protein: CASRRKGSTEAFF
V gene: TRBV28
D gene: -
J gene: TRBJ1-1
clone size: -

CDR3 DNA: TGTGCCAGCAGCCTATCCGGGACAAGAAAAAACATTCAGTACTTC
CDR3 protein: CASSLSGTRKNIQYF
V gene: TRBV28
D gene: -
J gene: TRBJ2-4
clone size: once

CDR3 DNA: TGCGCCAGCAGCCAAGTCGATCTCTTTAGCACAGATACGCAGTATTTT
CDR3 protein: CASSQVDLFSTDTQYF
V gene: TRBV4-1
D gene: -
J gene: TRBJ2-3
clone size: -

CDR3 DNA: TGTGCCTGGAGTTTAGGACAGGGGGTGAGGGAGCTGTTTTTT
CDR3 protein: CAWSLGQGVRELFF
V gene: TRBV30
D gene: TRBD1
J gene: TRBJ2-2
clone size: -

CDR3 DNA: TGCGCCAGCAGCACTCAGGGTAGGACTGAAGCTTTCTTT
CDR3 protein: CASSTQGRTEAFF
V gene: TRBV10-2
D gene: -
J gene: TRBJ1-1
clone size: few

CDR3 DNA: TGTGCCAGCAGTTCGATGTCTAGCAATCAGCCCCAGCATTTT
CDR3 protein: CASSSMSSNQPQHF
V gene: TRBV27
D gene: -
J gene: TRBJ1-5
clone size: few

CDR3 DNA: TGTGCCAGCAGTTTTAGGGGAGGAGGGTCCTACGAGCAGTACTTC
CDR3 protein: CASSFRGGGSYEQYF
V gene: TRBV28
D gene: -
J gene: TRBJ2-7
clone size: -

CDR3 DNA: TGCGCCAGCAGCCCCCCGGACAGGCGGCAGCAGTACTTC
CDR3 protein: CASSPPDRRQQYF
V gene: TRBV5-1
D gene: TRBD1
J gene: TRBJ2-7
clone size: -

CDR3 DNA: TGTGCCAGCAGCTTAGCGCGATTGGCGGACCTTGGGAACGAGCAGTACTTC
CDR3 protein: CASSLARLADLGNEQYF
V gene: TRBV7-8
D gene: -
J gene: TRBJ2-7
clone size: -

CDR3 DNA: TGCGCCAGCAGCCCTCGGGAGGATGGCACAGATACGCAGTATTTT
CDR3 protein: CASSPREDGTDTQYF
V gene: TRBV4-1
D gene: TRBD2
J gene: TRBJ2-3
clone size: -

CDR3 DNA: TGCGCCAGCAGTGAGTCGAAAACAGGGGCCGGATCCGCCTCGTATGGCTACACCTTC
CDR3 protein: CASSESKTGAGSASYGYTF
V gene: TRBV10-2
D gene: TRBD1
J gene: TRBJ1-2
clone size: -

CDR3 DNA: TGTGCCAGCAACGGTATCCCCCCCAGGGCTAGCGGTCTTAGCACAGATACGCAGTATTTT
CDR3 protein: CASNGIPPRASGLSTDTQYF
V gene: TRBV28
D gene: TRBD2
J gene: TRBJ2-3
clone size: -

CDR3 DNA: TGCAATGCATGGGGAAGGGATGGCTACACCTTC
CDR3 protein: CNAWGRDGYTF
V gene: TRBV20-1
D gene: -
J gene: TRBJ1-2
clone size: once

CDR3 DNA: TGCGCCAGCATCAGCGCCTCGGGACTAGCGGGTTACGAGCAGTACTTC
CDR3 protein: CASISASGLAGYEQYF
V gene: TRBV10-2
D gene: TRBD2
J gene: TRBJ2-7
clone size: -

CDR3 DNA: TGTGCCAGCAGTTTATCAGGGACAGGCATCGTAGGCTACACCTTC
CDR3 protein: CASSLSGTGIVGYTF
V gene: TRBV27
D gene: TRBD1
J gene: TRBJ1-2
clone size: -

CDR3 DNA: TGTGCCAGCAGCTCCGGGCTCTCCGAGGGGGGCTTCTGGACCCAGTACTTC
CDR3 protein: CASSSGLSEGGFWTQYF
V gene: TRBV9
D gene: -
J gene: TRBJ2-5
clone size: -

CDR3 DNA: TGTGCCAGCAGCTCGAGACTGGTTGGCACAGATACGCAGTATTTT
CDR3 protein: CASSSRLVGTDTQYF
V gene: TRBV7-2
D gene: -
J gene: TRBJ2-3
clone size: -

CDR3 DNA: TGCAGCGTTGAAAGGACAGCTCAAGAGACCCAGTACTTC
CDR3 protein: CSVERTAQETQYF
V gene: TRBV29-1
D gene: -
J gene: TRBJ2-5
clone size: -

CDR3 DNA: TGCGCCAGCAGCCAAGTCTCACTTAGCTCCTACGAGCAGTACTTC
CDR3 protein: CASSQVSLSSYEQYF
V gene: TRBV4-1
D gene: -
J gene: TRBJ2-7
clone size: -

CDR3 DNA: TGTGCCAGTAGTATAGAGGGGTGGTATAGCAATCAGCCCCAGCATTTT
CDR3 protein: CASSIEGWYSNQPQHF
V gene: TRBV19
D gene: -
J gene: TRBJ1-5
clone size: few

CDR3 DNA: TGCAGTGCTATATTACAGGGAGGCTACACCTTC
CDR3 protein: CSAILQGGYTF
V gene: TRBV20-1
D gene: -
J gene: TRBJ1-2
clone size: -

CDR3 DNA: TGTGCCAGCAGCTTAGGATATAGCAATCAGCCCCAGCATTTT
CDR3 protein: CASSLGYSNQPQHF
V gene: TRBV5-5
D gene: -
J gene: TRBJ1-5
clone size: -

CDR3 DNA: TGTGCCAGCAGTCCCCCGACAGGTTCTACCAGGGGCTACACCTTC
CDR3 protein: CASSPPTGSTRGYTF
V gene: TRBV27
D gene: -
J gene: TRBJ1-2
clone size: -

CDR3 DNA: TGCGCCAGCAGTATCTTAGGGTCTGGGTACGAGCAGTACTTC
CDR3 protein: CASSILGSGYEQYF
V gene: TRBV5-1
D gene: -
J gene: TRBJ2-7
clone size: -

CDR3 DNA: TGTGCCAGCTCACCCCTTGACAGGGGCGGGGCCGGGGAGCTGTTTTTT
CDR3 protein: CASSPLDRGGAGELFF
V gene: TRBV18
D gene: TRBD1
J gene: TRBJ2-2
clone size: -

CDR3 DNA: TGTGCCAGCAGCTTAAGGATTGGCCCAGATACGCAGTATTTT
CDR3 protein: CASSLRIGPDTQYF
V gene: TRBV7-6
D gene: -
J gene: TRBJ2-3
clone size: -

CDR3 DNA: TGTGCCAGCAGTCCACCCTCGAGGAGCGGAGCCTTCAATGAGCAGTTCTTC
CDR3 protein: CASSPPSRSGAFNEQFF
V gene: TRBV27
D gene: -
J gene: TRBJ2-1
clone size: -

CDR3 DNA: TGTGCCAGCAGCGGCGGGGGGCTCCCGATTGAAGCTTTCTTT
CDR3 protein: CASSGGGLPIEAFF
V gene: TRBV5-5
D gene: -
J gene: TRBJ1-1
clone size: once

CDR3 DNA: TGCGCCAGCAGCCGACTAGCGGGGGTGGATACGCAGTATTTT
CDR3 protein: CASSRLAGVDTQYF
V gene: TRBV4-1
D gene: TRBD2
J gene: TRBJ2-3
clone size: -

CDR3 DNA: TGCGCCAGCAGCTATGAGGGGGGCAATCAGCCCCAGCATTTT
CDR3 protein: CASSYEGGNQPQHF
V gene: TRBV5-1
D gene: -
J gene: TRBJ1-5
clone size: few

CDR3 DNA: TGTGCCAGCAGCCGAGGTGGGGCTACGGGGGAGACCCAGTACTTC
CDR3 protein: CASSRGGATGETQYF
V gene: TRBV2
D gene: -
J gene: TRBJ2-5
clone size: -

CDR3 DNA: TGTGCCAGCAAAGCACAGAGCTCCTATAATTCACCCCTCCACTTT
CDR3 protein: CASKAQSSYNSPLHF
V gene: TRBV19
D gene: -
J gene: TRBJ1-6
clone size: -

CDR3 DNA: TGCGCCAGCAGTGAGTGGCGGGAGGGCCGTGAGCAGTTCTTC
CDR3 protein: CASSEWREGREQFF
V gene: TRBV10-1
D gene: TRBD2
J gene: TRBJ2-1
clone size: -

CDR3 DNA: TGTGCCAGCAGCCCTCCGGGCTACGAGCAGTACTTC
CDR3 protein: CASSPPGYEQYF
V gene: TRBV11-2
D gene: -
J gene: TRBJ2-7
clone size: -

CDR3 DNA: TGTGCCAGCAGTTACGCCCAGTTTAGGGACAATGAGCAGTTCTTC
CDR3 protein: CASSYAQFRDNEQFF
V gene: TRBV6-5
D gene: -
J gene: TRBJ2-1
clone size: -

CDR3 DNA: TGTGCCAGCAGTTACAGGGCCACCGGGGAGCTGTTTTTT
CDR3 protein: CASSYRATGELFF
V gene: TRBV6-5
D gene: -
J gene: TRBJ2-2
clone size: few

CDR3 DNA: TGTGCCAGCAGCTTATCACGGACCGCGGGTAATGAAAAACTGTTTTTT
CDR3 protein: CASSLSRTAGNEKLFF
V gene: TRBV7-8
D gene: -
J gene: TRBJ1-4
clone size: once

CDR3 DNA: TGCGCCAGCAGCGCCCCCGGGACAGGGGGCCAAGAGACCCAGTACTTC
CDR3 protein: CASSAPGTGGQETQYF
V gene: TRBV4-1
D gene: TRBD1
J gene: TRBJ2-5
clone size: -

CDR3 DNA: TGTGCCAGCAGGACTTCTAGCGGAGTTAGCACAGATACGCAGTATTTT
CDR3 protein: CASRTSSGVSTDTQYF
V gene: TRBV21-1
D gene: -
J gene: TRBJ2-3
clone size: -

CDR3 DNA: TGTGCCGTGAGGGGGACAGGGGTGCACGAGCAGTACTTC
CDR3 protein: CAVRGTGVHEQYF
V gene: TRBV15
D gene: TRBD1
J gene: TRBJ2-7
clone size: -

CDR3 DNA: TGTGCCAGCAGTGCCAGGACAGGGGAAAAACTGTTTTTT
CDR3 protein: CASSARTGEKLFF
V gene: TRBV6-5
D gene: TRBD1
J gene: TRBJ1-4
clone size: -

CDR3 DNA: TGTGCCAGCAGCCCCGGGGGCCGTTCCTCCTACGAGCAGTACTTC
CDR3 protein: CASSPGGRSSYEQYF
V gene: TRBV9
D gene: -
J gene: TRBJ2-7
clone size: once